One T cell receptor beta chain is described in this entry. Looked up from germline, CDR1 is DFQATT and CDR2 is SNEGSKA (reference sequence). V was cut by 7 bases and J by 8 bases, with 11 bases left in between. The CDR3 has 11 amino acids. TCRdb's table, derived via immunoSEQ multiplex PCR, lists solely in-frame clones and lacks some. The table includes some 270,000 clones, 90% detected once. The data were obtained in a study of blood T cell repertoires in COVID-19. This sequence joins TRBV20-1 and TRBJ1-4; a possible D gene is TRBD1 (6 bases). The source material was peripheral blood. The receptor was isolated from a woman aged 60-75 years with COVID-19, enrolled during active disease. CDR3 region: CSVWQGEKLFF. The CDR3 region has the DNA TGCAGTGTTTGGCAGGGGGAAAAACTGTTTTTT.